Below, one TCR beta chain is given with its context. Antigen specificity is unknown. After removal of 0 bases from V and 8 bases from J, the junction contained 17 bases not matched to a gene. Per germline, CDR1 LGHNT and CDR2 FRNRAP. The CDR3 has 18 residues. This sample stems from a study of cytomegalovirus exposure and HLA in healthy donors. General study points: About 150 TCR beta chains were listed as cytomegalovirus-associated.

Primers included in the PCR were 60 Vbeta and 13 Jbeta primers. Generated by immunoSEQ multiplex PCR, the TCRdb table keeps only in-frame clones and is missing some. The sample consists of 100,000 to 120,000 clones, less than 80% of them appearing once. This receptor was taken from a woman between 40 and 50 years old in good health and CMV-seropositive. Sequencing was performed on PBMCs. V is TRBV12-5 and J is TRBJ1-2; TRBD1 matches at 8 bases. The DNA for the CDR3 is TGTGCTAGTGGTTTGGTACCGCTAGGGATGGACAGGGAGACAGGCTACACCTTC. Protein: CASGLVPLGMDRETGYTF.